What follows is one T cell receptor (beta chain) and its context. The antigen remains undetermined. At one end the junction does not follow the germline gene, possibly because of a read error. The authors ran a second PCR of roughly 6 to 11 cycles using a sample-barcoded 5' primer and a J-beta primer mix. Each sample yielded at least 2.5 million CDR3-containing paired-end reads. Via MiXCR, TCRdb re-called the 5' RACE reads, giving one row per CDR3 protein. The table lists some 1.5 million distinct CDR3 sequences, about 30% of them singletons. The germline V gene has CDR1 SGHRS and CDR2 YFSETQ. CDR3 size: 15 residues. This specimen belongs to a study of blood T cells in healthy people across ages. Overall study results and limits: Relative to aged donors, long-lived donors carried more naive CD4+ cells and displayed higher diversity. It was held that diversity estimates obtained from one million T cells represented underestimates.

The V call is TRBV5-1, the J call TRBJ2-3; the D gene is possibly TRBD1 (5 bases). The sequence was collected from a woman in her thirties in good health. Sequencing was performed on blood. The DNA for the CDR3 is TGCGCCGGCAGCAAACAGGAGCTCCTCACAGATACGCAGTATTTT. It is translated as CAGSKQELLTDTQYF.